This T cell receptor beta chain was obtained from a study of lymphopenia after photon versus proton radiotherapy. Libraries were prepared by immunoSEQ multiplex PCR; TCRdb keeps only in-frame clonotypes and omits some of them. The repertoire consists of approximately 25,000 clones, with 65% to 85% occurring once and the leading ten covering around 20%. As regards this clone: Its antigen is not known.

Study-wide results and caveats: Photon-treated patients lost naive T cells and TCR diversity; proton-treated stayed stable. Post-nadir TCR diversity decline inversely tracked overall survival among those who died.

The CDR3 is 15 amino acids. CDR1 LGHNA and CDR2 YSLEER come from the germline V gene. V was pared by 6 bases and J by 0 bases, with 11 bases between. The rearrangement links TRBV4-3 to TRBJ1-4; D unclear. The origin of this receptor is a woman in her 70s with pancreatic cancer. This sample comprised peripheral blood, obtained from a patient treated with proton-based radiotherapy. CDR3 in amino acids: CASRLDLSTNEKLFF. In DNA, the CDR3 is TGCGCCAGCAGATTGGACCTGTCAACTAATGAAAAACTGTTTTTT.